Listed below are T cell receptor beta chains from one sample, sequenced in a study of response to subunit inactivated influenza vaccine. One entry per CDR3 protein results from TCRdb running MiXCR on the RT-PCR reads. The data show roughly 670,000 distinct CDR3 sequences, with 14% seen just once and 6% to 9.5% held by the top ten. Here the sequenced sample was PBMCs from blood, taken 14 to 15 days before vaccination. These receptors originate from a man aged 45-65 years who received an inactivated influenza vaccine. Both conserved end residues are trimmed from each CDR3. The order of the fields is J gene, V gene, CDR3 protein.

>TRBJ2-7|TRBV4-1
ASSQYSQGSLYEQY
>TRBJ2-4|TRBV12-3/TRBV12-4
ASTPGVTGGNIQY
>TRBJ2-7|TRBV10-3
AISDTGKYEQY
>TRBJ2-7|TRBV12-3/TRBV12-4
ASSWSEARGTYEQY
>TRBJ1-2|TRBV25-1
ASRTQGVVGYT
>TRBJ1-5|TRBV19
ASSKGLFRDREFNQPQH
>TRBJ2-1|TRBV9
ASSHTPGISYNEQF
>TRBJ2-3|TRBV5-1
ASSSLLQGADTQY
>TRBJ1-2|TRBV20-1
SAWNRASGYT
>TRBJ2-3|TRBV20-1
SATGHTGQQY
>TRBJ1-5|TRBV18
ASSPKLQITGNNQPQH
>TRBJ2-7|TRBV6-6
ASSYRDRYEQY
>TRBJ2-1|TRBV6-2/TRBV6-3
ASRDLFEQF
>TRBJ2-7|TRBV5-6
ASSSYEYEQY
>TRBJ2-5|TRBV13
ASSFSPGSGGPNQETQY
>TRBJ2-5|TRBV24-1
ATSDLRQGFGETQY
>TRBJ2-3|TRBV7-3
ASSLAGPADTQY
>TRBJ2-1|TRBV29-1
SVEERETYEQF
>TRBJ2-5|TRBV6-2/TRBV6-3
ASSHFDRRETQY
>TRBJ2-5|TRBV12-3/TRBV12-4
ASSLALRRQETQY